This T cell receptor (beta chain) was sequenced in a study of human CD8 memory T cell subsets. TCR beta libraries were made by UMI-labeled 5' RACE. Original processing notes: Clonotype content per TCR beta library ranged between roughly 2,700 and 20,000 functional CDR3 beta clonotypes. TCRdb reprocessed the 5' RACE reads, keeping one entry per CDR3 protein, no DNA. None of the V and J calls come from the authors' own analysis; TCRdb made them. The table for this sample gives fewer than 11,000 distinct CDR3 sequences. The PBMC were obtained by density gradient separation from buffy coats of healthy donors. The CDR3 contains 16 residues. CDR1 is DFQATT, CDR2 SNEGSKA, per germline (reference sequence).

The origin of this receptor is a human donor in good health. The sample consisted of CD8+ stem-like memory T cells (TSCM and TCM) sorted from PBMCs. Regarding subset: stem-like memory CD8 T cells (TSTEM), CCR7+ PD-1- TIGIT-. The chain carries TRBV20-1 and TRBJ2-1; the D call from TCRdb, TRBD2, cannot be confirmed without DNA. The CDR3 is CSARVGLAGDYNEQFF.